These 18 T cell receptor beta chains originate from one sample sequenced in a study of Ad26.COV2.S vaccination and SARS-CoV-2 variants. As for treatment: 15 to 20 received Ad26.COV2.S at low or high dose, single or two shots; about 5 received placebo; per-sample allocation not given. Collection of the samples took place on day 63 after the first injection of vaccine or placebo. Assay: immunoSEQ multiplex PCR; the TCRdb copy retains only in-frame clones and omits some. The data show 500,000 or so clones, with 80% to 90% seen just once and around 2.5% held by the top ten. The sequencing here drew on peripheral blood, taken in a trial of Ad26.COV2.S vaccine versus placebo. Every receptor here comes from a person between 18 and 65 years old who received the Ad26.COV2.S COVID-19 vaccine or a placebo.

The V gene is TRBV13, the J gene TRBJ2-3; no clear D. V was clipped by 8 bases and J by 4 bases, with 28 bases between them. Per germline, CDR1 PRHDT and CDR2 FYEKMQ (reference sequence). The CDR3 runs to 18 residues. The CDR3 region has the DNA TGTGCCAGCTCCCAGTCTGGTGTGGAGAACGAGAAGTCAGATACGCAGTATTTT. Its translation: CASSQSGVENEKSDTQYF.

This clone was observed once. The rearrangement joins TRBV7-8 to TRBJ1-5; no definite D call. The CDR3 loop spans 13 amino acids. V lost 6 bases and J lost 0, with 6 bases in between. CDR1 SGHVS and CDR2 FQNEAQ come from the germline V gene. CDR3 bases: TGTGCCAGCAGGGGAAGTAGCAATCAGCCCCAGCATTTT. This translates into CASRGSSNQPQHF. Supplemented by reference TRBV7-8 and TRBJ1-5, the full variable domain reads GAGVSQSPRYKVAKRGQDVALRCDPISGHVSLFWYQQALGQGPEFLTYFQNEAQLDKSGLPSDRFFAERPEGSVSTLKIQRTQQEDSAVYLCASRGSSNQPQHFGDGTRLSIL.

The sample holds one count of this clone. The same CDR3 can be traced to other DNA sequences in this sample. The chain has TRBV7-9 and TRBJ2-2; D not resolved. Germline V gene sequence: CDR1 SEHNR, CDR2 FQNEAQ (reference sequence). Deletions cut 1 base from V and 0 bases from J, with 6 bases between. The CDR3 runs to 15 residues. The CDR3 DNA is TGTGCCAGCAGCTTAGGTCTAGCGAACACCGGGGAGCTGTTTTTT. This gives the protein CASSLGLANTGELFF.

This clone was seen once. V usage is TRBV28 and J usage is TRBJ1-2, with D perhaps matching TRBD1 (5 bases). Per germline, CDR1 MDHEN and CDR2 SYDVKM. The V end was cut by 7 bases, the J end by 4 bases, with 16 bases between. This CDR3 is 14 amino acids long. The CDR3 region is CASTLGATAYGYTF. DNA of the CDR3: TGTGCCAGCACCTTAGGGGCGACGGCCTATGGCTACACCTTC.

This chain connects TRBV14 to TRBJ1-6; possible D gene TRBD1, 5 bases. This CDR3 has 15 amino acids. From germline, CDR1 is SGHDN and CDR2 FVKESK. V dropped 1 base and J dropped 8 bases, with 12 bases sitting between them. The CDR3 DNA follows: TGTGCCAGCAGCCAAGGGTTGGCAGGGTATTCACCCCTCCACTTT. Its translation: CASSQGLAGYSPLHF.

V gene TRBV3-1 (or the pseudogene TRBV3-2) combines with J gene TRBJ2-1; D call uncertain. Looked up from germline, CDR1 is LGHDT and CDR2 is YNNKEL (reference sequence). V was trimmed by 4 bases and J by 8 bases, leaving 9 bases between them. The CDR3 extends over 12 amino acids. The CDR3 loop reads CASSPRAHEQFF. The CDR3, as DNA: TGTGCCAGCAGCCCAAGGGCGCATGAGCAGTTCTTC.

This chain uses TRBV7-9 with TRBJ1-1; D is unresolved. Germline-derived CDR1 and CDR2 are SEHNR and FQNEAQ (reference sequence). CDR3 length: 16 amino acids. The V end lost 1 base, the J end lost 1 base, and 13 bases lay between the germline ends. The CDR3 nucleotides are TGTGCCAGCAGCTTAGGAACCGGCTTGGCGAACACTGAAGCTTTCTTT. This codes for CASSLGTGLANTEAFF.

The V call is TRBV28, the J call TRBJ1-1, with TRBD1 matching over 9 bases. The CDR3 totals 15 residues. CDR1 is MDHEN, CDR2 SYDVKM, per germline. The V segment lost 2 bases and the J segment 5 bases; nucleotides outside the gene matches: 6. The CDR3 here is CASSLAGQGWTEAFF. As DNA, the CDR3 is TGTGCCAGCAGTTTAGCTGGACAGGGGTGGACTGAAGCTTTCTTT.

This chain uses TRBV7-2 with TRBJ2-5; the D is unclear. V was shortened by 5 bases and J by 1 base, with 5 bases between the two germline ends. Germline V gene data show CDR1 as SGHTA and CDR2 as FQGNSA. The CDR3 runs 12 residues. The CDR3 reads CASSTAQETQYF. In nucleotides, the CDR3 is TGTGCCAGCAGCACGGCCCAAGAGACCCAGTACTTC.

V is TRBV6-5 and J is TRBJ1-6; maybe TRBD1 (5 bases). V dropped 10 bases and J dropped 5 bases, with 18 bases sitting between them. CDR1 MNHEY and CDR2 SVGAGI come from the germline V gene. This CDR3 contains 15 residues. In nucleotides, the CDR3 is TGTGCCACCTATCGCAGGGTAAACGATAATTCACCCCTCCACTTT. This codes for CATYRRVNDNSPLHF.

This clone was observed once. CDR3: CASSKGLRTNEKLFF. CDR3 DNA sequence: TGTGCCAGTAGCAAGGGGCTCAGAACTAATGAAAAACTGTTTTTT. The gene calls are TRBV19 and TRBJ1-4; tentatively, D is TRBD1 (5 bases). The CDR3 is made up of 15 amino acids. Germline loops: CDR1 LNHDA, CDR2 SQIVND (reference sequence). Trimming took 6 bases from V and 1 from J, leaving 12 bases between them.

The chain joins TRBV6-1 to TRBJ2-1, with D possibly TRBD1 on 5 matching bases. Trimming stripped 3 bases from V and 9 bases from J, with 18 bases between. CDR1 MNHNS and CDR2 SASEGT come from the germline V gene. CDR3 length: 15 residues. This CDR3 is CASSEGQEPFTEQFF. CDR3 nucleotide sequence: TGTGCCAGCAGTGAGGGGCAGGAGCCTTTTACTGAGCAGTTCTTC.

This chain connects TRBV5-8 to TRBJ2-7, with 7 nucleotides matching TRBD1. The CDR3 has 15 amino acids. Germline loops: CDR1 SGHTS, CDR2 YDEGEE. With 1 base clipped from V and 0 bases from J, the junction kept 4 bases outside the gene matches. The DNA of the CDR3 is TGTGCCAGCAGCTTGAGGGGGACAGCCTCCTACGAGCAGTACTTC. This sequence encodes CASSLRGTASYEQYF.

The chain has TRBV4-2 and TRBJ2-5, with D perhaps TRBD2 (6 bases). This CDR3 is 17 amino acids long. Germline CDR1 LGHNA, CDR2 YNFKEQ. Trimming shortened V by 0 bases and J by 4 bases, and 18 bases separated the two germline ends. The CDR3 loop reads CASSQDSGTRGGETQYF. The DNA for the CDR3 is TGTGCCAGCAGCCAAGACTCCGGGACCCGGGGAGGAGAGACCCAGTACTTC.

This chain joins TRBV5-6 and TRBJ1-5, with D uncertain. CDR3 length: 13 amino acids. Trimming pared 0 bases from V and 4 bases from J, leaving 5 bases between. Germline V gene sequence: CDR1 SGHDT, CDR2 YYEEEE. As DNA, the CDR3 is TGTGCCAGCAGCTTGGGACTGAATCAGCCCCAGCATTTT. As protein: CASSLGLNQPQHF.

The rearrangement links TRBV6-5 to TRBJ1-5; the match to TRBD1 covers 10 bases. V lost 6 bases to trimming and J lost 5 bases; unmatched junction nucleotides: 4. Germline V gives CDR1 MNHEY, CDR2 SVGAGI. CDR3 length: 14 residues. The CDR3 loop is CASSLGTGDQPQHF. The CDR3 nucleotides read TGTGCCAGCAGCCTCGGGACAGGGGATCAGCCCCAGCATTTT.

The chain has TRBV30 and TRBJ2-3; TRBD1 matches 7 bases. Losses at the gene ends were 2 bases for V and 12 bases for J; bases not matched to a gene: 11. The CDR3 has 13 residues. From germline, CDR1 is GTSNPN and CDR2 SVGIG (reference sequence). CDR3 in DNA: TGTGCCTGGAGTCGGTCAGGGGGAAGTTCTCAGTATTTT. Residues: CAWSRSGGSSQYF. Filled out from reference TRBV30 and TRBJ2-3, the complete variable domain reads SQTIHQWPATLVQPVGSPLSLECTVEGTSNPNLYWYRQAAGRGLQLLFYSVGIGQISSEVPQNLSASRPQDRQFILSSKKLLLSDSGFYLCAWSRSGGSSQYFGPGTRLTVL.

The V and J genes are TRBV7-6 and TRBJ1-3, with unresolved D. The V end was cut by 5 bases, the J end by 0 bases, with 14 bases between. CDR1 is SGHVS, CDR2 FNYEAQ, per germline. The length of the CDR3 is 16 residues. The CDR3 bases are TGTGCCAGCAGCCTCCCAAATGGGGACTCTGGAAACACCATATATTTT. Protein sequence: CASSLPNGDSGNTIYF.